Listed below are T cell receptor beta chains from one sample, sequenced in a study of early stage breast cancer tumors. Method: immunoSEQ multiplex PCR; TCRdb's copy keeps in-frame clones and lacks some. Counted here are approximately 11,000 clones, 55% to 75% occurring once; the ten biggest clones make up 20% to 25%. Input material: breast tumor tissue. The receptors stem from a person in their 40s with breast cancer. Both conserved end residues are part of each CDR3. Clone size, where shown, is once, few, many, or a class for clones that have expanded.

J gene: TRBJ2-1; V gene: TRBV6-1; clone size: .; CDR3 protein: CASTDMGGDEQFF
J gene: TRBJ2-1; V gene: TRBV7-2; clone size: .; CDR3 protein: CASSQTRNEQFF
J gene: TRBJ2-3; V gene: TRBV5-1; clone size: .; CDR3 protein: CASSLALAPGNTQYF
J gene: TRBJ2-7; V gene: TRBV23-1; clone size: .; CDR3 protein: CARKPRDSSYEQYF
J gene: TRBJ2-2; V gene: TRBV5-1; clone size: .; CDR3 protein: CASSAGGGLNTGELFF
J gene: TRBJ2-3; V gene: TRBV9; clone size: .; CDR3 protein: CASSVGGRPPDTQYF
J gene: TRBJ1-4; V gene: TRBV5-1; clone size: medium-sized; CDR3 protein: CASSPTGVEEKLFF
J gene: TRBJ2-1; V gene: TRBV7-6; clone size: few; CDR3 protein: CASSLGTAYNEQFF
J gene: TRBJ2-5; V gene: TRBV5-1; clone size: .; CDR3 protein: CASSLDSLARRQETQYF
J gene: TRBJ2-1; V gene: TRBV27; clone size: once; CDR3 protein: CASSYTGGAYNEQFF
J gene: TRBJ1-2; V gene: TRBV9; clone size: .; CDR3 protein: CASSGLRDRGYFYYGYTF
J gene: TRBJ1-2; V gene: TRBV30; clone size: .; CDR3 protein: CAWRFFTNYGYTF
J gene: TRBJ1-1; V gene: TRBV29-1; clone size: .; CDR3 protein: CSVEDLQRGTEAFF
J gene: TRBJ2-1; V gene: TRBV6-5; clone size: .; CDR3 protein: CASSYGMGTYNEQFF
J gene: TRBJ2-5; V gene: TRBV11-2; clone size: .; CDR3 protein: CASSLSETQYF
J gene: TRBJ2-3; V gene: TRBV14; clone size: .; CDR3 protein: CASSQGASGTSTDTQYF
J gene: TRBJ2-5; V gene: TRBV2; clone size: once; CDR3 protein: CASRRGGGASAQETQYF
J gene: TRBJ1-2; V gene: TRBV19; clone size: few; CDR3 protein: CASDNGRGIRNYGYTF
J gene: TRBJ2-3; V gene: TRBV5-1; clone size: .; CDR3 protein: CASRTGADTDTQYF
J gene: TRBJ2-1; V gene: TRBV5-1; clone size: .; CDR3 protein: CASAGLAGGQNEQFF
J gene: TRBJ1-1; V gene: TRBV5-1; clone size: few; CDR3 protein: CASRETGMNTEAFF
J gene: TRBJ2-7; V gene: TRBV30; clone size: .; CDR3 protein: CAWSRLQVRGSYEQYF
J gene: TRBJ2-5; V gene: TRBV29-1; clone size: .; CDR3 protein: CIAREGETQYF
J gene: TRBJ2-5; V gene: TRBV6-1; clone size: .; CDR3 protein: CASSGLAGGQETQYF
J gene: TRBJ2-6; V gene: TRBV11-2; clone size: .; CDR3 protein: CASSRPGLLSGANVLTF
J gene: TRBJ1-1; V gene: TRBV5-6; clone size: few; CDR3 protein: CASSSGQVNTEAFF
J gene: TRBJ2-1; V gene: TRBV7-3; clone size: .; CDR3 protein: CASSLGSLRYNEQFF
J gene: TRBJ2-1; V gene: TRBV5-1; clone size: .; CDR3 protein: CASSLRPGDSSGSQFF
J gene: TRBJ1-4; V gene: TRBV6-6; clone size: .; CDR3 protein: CASREGAGGGKLFF
J gene: TRBJ2-1; V gene: TRBV7-6; clone size: .; CDR3 protein: CASSLGNGLAGNSYNEQFF
J gene: TRBJ1-2; V gene: TRBV19; clone size: once; CDR3 protein: CASKNDRQGGYTF
J gene: TRBJ2-7; V gene: TRBV28; clone size: .; CDR3 protein: CASTAGAGYEQYF
J gene: TRBJ2-7; V gene: TRBV29-1; clone size: .; CDR3 protein: CSVETGGTLEQYF
J gene: TRBJ2-5; V gene: TRBV5-4; clone size: .; CDR3 protein: CASSFPGVDQETQYF
J gene: TRBJ2-2; V gene: TRBV19; clone size: medium-sized; CDR3 protein: CASSNQGRNGELFF
J gene: TRBJ2-4; V gene: TRBV7-7; clone size: .; CDR3 protein: CASRDREAKNIQYF
J gene: TRBJ2-2; V gene: TRBV10-3; clone size: .; CDR3 protein: CATLAGGTGELFF
J gene: TRBJ1-2; V gene: TRBV30; clone size: .; CDR3 protein: CAWSEGAYGYTF
J gene: TRBJ2-3; V gene: TRBV10-3; clone size: .; CDR3 protein: CAIMGQTTDTQYF
J gene: TRBJ2-5; V gene: TRBV5-4; clone size: .; CDR3 protein: CASSLGPRLGETQYF
J gene: TRBJ1-3; V gene: TRBV7-9; clone size: .; CDR3 protein: CASSPADPSGNTIYF
J gene: TRBJ2-3; V gene: TRBV27; clone size: .; CDR3 protein: CASIGHRSTDTQYF
J gene: TRBJ1-3; V gene: TRBV10-3; clone size: .; CDR3 protein: CAITRDRASGNTIYF
J gene: TRBJ2-5; V gene: TRBV29-1; clone size: .; CDR3 protein: CSVVTSLETQYF
J gene: TRBJ2-3; V gene: TRBV30; clone size: .; CDR3 protein: CAWARGMADTQYF
J gene: TRBJ2-1; V gene: TRBV6-5; clone size: .; CDR3 protein: CASSRTSGRITEQFF
J gene: TRBJ2-7; V gene: TRBV21-1; clone size: .; CDR3 protein: CASSKVCGANPYEQYF
J gene: TRBJ2-1; V gene: TRBV10-1; clone size: .; CDR3 protein: CASRGFGAGGVRNEQFF
J gene: TRBJ1-5; V gene: TRBV7-8; clone size: .; CDR3 protein: CASSLVAGYNQPQHF
J gene: TRBJ1-1; V gene: TRBV6-5; clone size: .; CDR3 protein: CASSYSKDTEAFF
J gene: TRBJ2-1; V gene: TRBV6-6; clone size: .; CDR3 protein: CASSLQGGRFQDEQFF